Listed below are T cell receptor beta chains from one sample, sequenced in a study of graft-versus-host responses after intestinal transplantation. Some clones are missing from TCRdb's copy, which holds only in-frame ones; the method was immunoSEQ multiplex PCR. The sample contains roughly 4,800 clones, 85% to 90% of which appear only once. This material consisted of ileum tissue, taken 156 days after intestinal transplant. The receptor source for this set is a human patient who received an intestinal transplant, so some T cells may come from the graft donor. The CDR3 runs from the conserved cysteine through the conserved F or W. D genes are given only for firm matches. A clone size is listed for some rows: how often the clone was seen (once, few, many), or a class if it is expanded.

CDR3	DNA	length	V	D	size	J
CASSNLGGQRNTEAFF	TGTGCCAGTAGTAATCTTGGAGGACAAAGGAACACTGAAGCTTTCTTT	16	TRBV19	NA	NA	TRBJ1-1
CASGGQLGGNTIYF	TGTGCCAGCGGTGGACAGCTCGGGGGAAACACCATATATTTT	14	TRBV5-6	NA	NA	TRBJ1-3
CASSFGSTDTQYF	TGCGCCAGCAGCTTCGGGAGCACAGATACGCAGTATTTT	13	TRBV5-1	NA	NA	TRBJ2-3
CASSQLLADIYGYTF	TGCGCCAGCAGCCAACTCCTCGCGGACATATATGGCTACACCTTC	15	TRBV4-1	NA	NA	TRBJ1-2
CASSHRDPDTGELFF	TGTGCCAGCAGTCACCGGGACCCCGACACCGGGGAGCTGTTTTTT	15	TRBV27	NA	NA	TRBJ2-2
CPRTRGNTIYF	TGCCCCAGAACCCGCGGAAACACCATATATTTT	11	TRBV11-2	NA	NA	TRBJ1-3
CASSPDRGRNGELFF	TGTGCCAGCAGCCCGGACAGGGGGCGCAACGGGGAGCTGTTTTTT	15	TRBV5-4	TRBD1	NA	TRBJ2-2
CASSFAGLNYEQYF	TGTGCCAGCAGCTTCGCGGGTCTCAACTACGAGCAGTACTTC	14	TRBV7-2	NA	large	TRBJ2-7
CASSQELAGGTTYEQYF	TGCGCCAGCAGCCAAGAGCTAGCGGGGGGCACGACCTACGAGCAGTACTTC	17	TRBV4-1	TRBD2	NA	TRBJ2-7
CASSPPTSGSTDTQYF	TGCGCCAGCAGCCCTCCCACTAGCGGGAGCACAGATACGCAGTATTTT	16	TRBV4-1	TRBD2	NA	TRBJ2-3
CASSPRRRSEAFF	TGTGCCAGCAGCCCAAGGCGCCGTTCTGAAGCTTTCTTT	13	TRBV7-2	NA	NA	TRBJ1-1
CASSERGVANEKLFF	TGTGCCAGCAGTGAACGGGGGGTTGCTAATGAAAAACTGTTTTTT	15	TRBV6-1	NA	NA	TRBJ1-4
CAWSATGELFF	TGTGCCTGGAGTGCAACCGGGGAGCTGTTTTTT	11	TRBV30	NA	NA	TRBJ2-2
CASSLAPRGVNEQFF	TGCGCCAGCAGCTTGGCCCCGAGGGGGGTCAATGAGCAGTTCTTC	15	TRBV5-1	NA	NA	TRBJ2-1
CASSKVGRNTNEKLFF	TGTGCCAGTAGTAAAGTTGGTAGGAACACTAATGAAAAACTGTTTTTT	16	TRBV19	NA	NA	TRBJ1-4
CASSLLQGGETQYF	TGTGCCAGCAGTTTACTACAGGGGGGAGAGACCCAGTACTTC	14	TRBV6-5	TRBD1	NA	TRBJ2-5
CASSFRQGYNSPLHF	TGTGCCAGCAGTTTTCGGCAGGGCTATAATTCACCCCTCCACTTT	15	TRBV27	NA	NA	TRBJ1-6
CAISEPGGSEAFF	TGTGCCATCAGTGAGCCAGGGGGAAGTGAAGCTTTCTTT	13	TRBV10-3	TRBD1	NA	TRBJ1-1
CASSLRAGIGAFF	TGTGCCAGCAGTCTAAGGGCAGGGATTGGGGCTTTCTTT	13	TRBV6-1	NA	NA	TRBJ1-1
CASSLGNTGELFF	TGTGCCAGCAGCTTAGGGAACACCGGGGAGCTGTTTTTT	13	TRBV7-3	NA	NA	TRBJ2-2
CASSSGLSYTDTQYF	TGTGCCAGCAGCTCCGGACTATCCTACACAGATACGCAGTATTTT	15	TRBV7-7	NA	few	TRBJ2-3
CASSEFSYEQYF	TGTGCCAGCAGTGAATTTTCCTACGAGCAGTACTTC	12	TRBV6-1	NA	NA	TRBJ2-7
CASSLRTVNTEAFF	TGTGCCAGCAGCCTTCGTACTGTGAACACTGAAGCTTTCTTT	14	TRBV7-2	NA	NA	TRBJ1-1
CASSLKVSASGGGQETQYF	TGCGCCAGCAGCTTGAAAGTCTCGGCTAGCGGGGGGGGACAAGAGACCCAGTACTTC	19	TRBV5-1	TRBD2	once	TRBJ2-5
CASSIAAGGTYNEQFF	TGTGCCAGTAGTATAGCAGCGGGAGGGACCTACAATGAGCAGTTCTTC	16	TRBV19	TRBD2	NA	TRBJ2-1
CASSIGVGTGGFNEQFF	TGTGCCAGTAGTATAGGAGTGGGGACAGGGGGCTTCAATGAGCAGTTCTTC	17	TRBV19	TRBD1	NA	TRBJ2-1
CASRSWGGPTDTQYF	TGTGCCAGCAGGTCGTGGGGAGGGCCCACAGATACGCAGTATTTT	15	TRBV28	TRBD2	NA	TRBJ2-3
CASSLYKGTSRTKNIQYF	TGTGCCAGCAGTTTATATAAAGGGACCTCTAGGACCAAAAACATTCAGTACTTC	18	TRBV28	NA	NA	TRBJ2-4
CASSLAGHCEAFF	TGTGCCAGCAGCTTAGCGGGACACTGTGAAGCTTTCTTT	13	TRBV7-9	NA	NA	TRBJ1-1
CSASDEKLFF	TGCAGTGCTAGCGATGAAAAACTGTTTTTT	10	TRBV20-1	NA	NA	TRBJ1-4
CASSKLAGGPVTQYF	TGTGCCAGCAGTAAATTAGCGGGAGGGCCCGTTACGCAGTATTTT	15	TRBV6-5	TRBD2	once	TRBJ2-3
CASSLTGSLNYGYTF	TGTGCCAGCAGCTTAACGGGAAGCCTGAACTATGGCTACACCTTC	15	TRBV11-2	NA	NA	TRBJ1-2
CASRLALATTIRTEAFF	TGTGCCAGCAGATTGGCGTTAGCTACCACAATTCGCACTGAAGCTTTCTTT	17	TRBV21-1	NA	NA	TRBJ1-1
CASSYERGGTDTQYF	TGCGCCAGCAGTTACGAGCGGGGGGGCACAGATACGCAGTATTTT	15	TRBV4-3	TRBD2	NA	TRBJ2-3
CASSTSGTALNGYTF	TGCGCCAGCAGCACATCCGGGACAGCTTTAAATGGCTACACCTTC	15	TRBV5-1	TRBD1	large	TRBJ1-2
CASSLAGLAGTDTQYF	TGCGCCAGCAGCTTGGCCGGACTAGCGGGCACAGATACGCAGTATTTT	16	TRBV5-1	TRBD2	NA	TRBJ2-3
CAISERGGGSYEQYF	TGTGCCATCAGTGAAAGAGGGGGAGGCTCCTACGAGCAGTACTTC	15	TRBV10-3	NA	NA	TRBJ2-7
CASSLFGQSSWSPLHF	TGTGCCAGCAGTTTATTCGGACAGAGTTCATGGTCACCCCTCCACTTT	16	TRBV27	NA	NA	TRBJ1-6
CASSLGWGNEKLFF	TGCGCCAGCAGCTTGGGGTGGGGAAATGAAAAACTGTTTTTT	14	TRBV5-1	NA	once	TRBJ1-4
CASSLALAGVDTQYF	TGTGCCAGCAGCTTAGCACTAGCGGGTGTAGATACGCAGTATTTT	15	TRBV7-2	TRBD2	NA	TRBJ2-3
CASSSSRGLGYTF	TGTGCCAGCAGTTCCTCCAGGGGCCTTGGCTACACCTTC	13	TRBV27	NA	NA	TRBJ1-2
CASSLASAVPYGYTF	TGTGCCAGCAGCTTAGCATCAGCAGTACCATATGGCTACACCTTC	15	TRBV7-2	NA	NA	TRBJ1-2
CASSSRGTGREKLFF	TGTGCCAGCAGCTCCCGTGGGACAGGGAGGGAAAAACTGTTTTTT	15	TRBV7-9	TRBD1	once	TRBJ1-4
CASSLYVGAGGELFF	TGTGCCAGCAGTTTATACGTGGGGGCGGGCGGGGAGCTGTTTTTT	15	TRBV27	NA	NA	TRBJ2-2
CASSLHGGSRGYTF	TGTGCCAGCAGCCTCCATGGGGGGTCTCGTGGCTACACCTTC	14	TRBV7-4	NA	NA	TRBJ1-2
CASSGSSGSPNEKLFF	TGTGCCAGCAGTGGTTCCTCGGGATCGCCTAATGAAAAACTGTTTTTT	16	TRBV6-1	NA	NA	TRBJ1-4
CASRVGVKNIQYF	TGTGCCAGCAGGGTCGGGGTCAAAAACATTCAGTACTTC	13	TRBV28	NA	NA	TRBJ2-4
CASSSAGGSYEQYF	TGCGCCAGCAGCTCGGCAGGGGGCTCCTACGAGCAGTACTTC	14	TRBV5-1	TRBD1	NA	TRBJ2-7
CAWKATGRGNQPQHF	TGTGCCTGGAAAGCGACAGGGAGGGGCAATCAGCCCCAGCATTTT	15	TRBV30	TRBD1	NA	TRBJ1-5
CASSLDRNRAETQYF	TGTGCCAGCAGCTTAGACCGGAACAGGGCAGAGACCCAGTACTTC	15	TRBV11-2	NA	once	TRBJ2-5
CASSQGLAGPPSSYEQYF	TGCGCCAGCAGCCAAGGACTAGCGGGCCCTCCAAGCTCCTACGAGCAGTACTTC	18	TRBV4-1	TRBD2	NA	TRBJ2-7
CASRWQIGNTGELFF	TGTGCCAGCCGCTGGCAAATAGGGAACACCGGGGAGCTGTTTTTT	15	TRBV7-2	NA	NA	TRBJ2-2
CASSTGTGSTDTQYF	TGTGCCAGCAGTACCGGGACAGGTAGCACAGATACGCAGTATTTT	15	TRBV6-4	TRBD1	once	TRBJ2-3
CASSEMAGALTDTQYF	TGTGCCAGCAGTGAGATGGCGGGGGCCCTCACAGATACGCAGTATTTT	16	TRBV2	NA	NA	TRBJ2-3
CAISEPLLLTGFYGYTF	TGTGCCATCAGTGAGCCATTACTTCTGACAGGGTTCTATGGCTACACCTTC	17	TRBV10-3	TRBD1	once	TRBJ1-2
CASSYIRAFYGYTF	TGTGCCAGCAGTTACATCAGGGCTTTTTATGGCTACACCTTC	14	TRBV6-6	NA	NA	TRBJ1-2
CASSLAAGDEQFF	TGCGCCAGCAGCTTGGCCGCAGGGGATGAGCAGTTCTTC	13	TRBV5-1	NA	NA	TRBJ2-1